This T cell receptor beta chain was identified in a study of blood T cell repertoires in COVID-19. About the research overall: The study drew acute and convalescent COVID-19 samples from the United States, Italy and Spain.

Participants' own reports of clinical history determined their cohort assignment. The junction had 7 bases not matched to a gene; V was cut back by 2 bases and J by 1 base. This CDR3 has 17 amino acids. Germline CDR1 LNHNV, CDR2 YYDKDF (reference sequence). The table came from immunoSEQ multiplex PCR; TCRdb's copy has only in-frame clones and leaves some out. The data contain about 250,000 clones, approximately 88% of them singletons. This chain uses TRBV15 with TRBJ2-3, with 9 bases fitting TRBD1. Material: PBMCs or T cells enriched from blood (not recorded which). This receptor was obtained from a woman aged 40-49 years who had been exposed to COVID-19. The DNA of the CDR3 is TGTGCCACCAGCAGATCACAGGGGGCGCGAGGCACAGATACGCAGTATTTT. This translates into CATSRSQGARGTDTQYF.